This T cell receptor beta chain is from a study of OX40 agonist ivuxolimab in advanced cancers. Assay: immunoSEQ multiplex PCR; the TCRdb copy retains only in-frame clones and omits some. The data hold 50,000 to 65,000 clones, with 80% to 90% observed a single time. Trimming left V 2 bases short and J 3 bases short, with 14 bases between. CDR1 and CDR2 (germline): SGHTA, FQGNSA. The CDR3 length is 16 residues. The chain employs TRBV7-2 and TRBJ1-3, with D unresolved. The sequence came from an adult with an advanced solid tumor such as melanoma, head and neck, liver or kidney cancer. The sample consisted of CD4+ or CD8+ T cells sorted from blood, taken in a trial of the OX40 agonist ivuxolimab. CDR3 in amino acids: CASSLLIGVGGNTIYF. The CDR3 DNA follows: TGTGCCAGCAGCTTATTGATCGGGGTGGGTGGAAACACCATATATTTT.